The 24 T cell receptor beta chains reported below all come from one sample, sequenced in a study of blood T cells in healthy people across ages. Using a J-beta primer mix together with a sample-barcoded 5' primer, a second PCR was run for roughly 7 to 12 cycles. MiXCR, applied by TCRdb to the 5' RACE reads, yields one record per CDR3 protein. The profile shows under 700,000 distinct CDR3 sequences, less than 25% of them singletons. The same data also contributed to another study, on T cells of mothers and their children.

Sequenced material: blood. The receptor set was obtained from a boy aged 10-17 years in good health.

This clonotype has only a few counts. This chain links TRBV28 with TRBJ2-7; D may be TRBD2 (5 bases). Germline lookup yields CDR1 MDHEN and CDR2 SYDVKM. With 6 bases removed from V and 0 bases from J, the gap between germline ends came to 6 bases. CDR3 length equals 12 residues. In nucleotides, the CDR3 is TGTGCCAGCAGGGCGGGCTCCTACGAGCAGTACTTC. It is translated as CASRAGSYEQYF.

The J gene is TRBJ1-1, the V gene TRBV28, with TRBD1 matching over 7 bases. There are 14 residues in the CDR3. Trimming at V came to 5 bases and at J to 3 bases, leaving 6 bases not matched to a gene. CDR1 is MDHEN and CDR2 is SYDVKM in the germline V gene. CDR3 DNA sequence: TGTGCCAGCAGTCCGAGGGACAGTTACACTGAAGCTTTCTTT. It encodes CASSPRDSYTEAFF.

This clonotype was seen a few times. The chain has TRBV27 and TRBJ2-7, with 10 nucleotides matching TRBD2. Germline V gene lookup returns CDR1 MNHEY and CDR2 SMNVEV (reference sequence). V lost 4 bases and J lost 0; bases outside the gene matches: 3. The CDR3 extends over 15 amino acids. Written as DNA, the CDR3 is TGTGCCAGCAGTTCAGCGGGGGGGAGCTCCTACGAGCAGTACTTC. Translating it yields CASSSAGGSSYEQYF.

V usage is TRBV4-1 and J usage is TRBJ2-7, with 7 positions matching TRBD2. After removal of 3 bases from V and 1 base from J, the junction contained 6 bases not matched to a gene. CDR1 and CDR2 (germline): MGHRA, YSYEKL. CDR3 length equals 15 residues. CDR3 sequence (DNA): TGCGCCAGCAGCCAGGGACTATTGGGTTCCTACGAGCAGTACTTC. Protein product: CASSQGLLGSYEQYF.

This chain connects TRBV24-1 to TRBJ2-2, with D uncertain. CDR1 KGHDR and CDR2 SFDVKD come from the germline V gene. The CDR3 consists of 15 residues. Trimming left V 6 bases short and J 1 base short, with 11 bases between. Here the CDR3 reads CATSSPFQNTGELFF. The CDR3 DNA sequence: TGTGCCACCAGTTCTCCCTTCCAGAACACCGGGGAGCTGTTTTTT.

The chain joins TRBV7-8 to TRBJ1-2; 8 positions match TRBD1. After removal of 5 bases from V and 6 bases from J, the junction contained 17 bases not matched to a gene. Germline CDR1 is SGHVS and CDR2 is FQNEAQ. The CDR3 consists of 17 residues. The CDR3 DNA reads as TGTGCCAGCAGCATAAGACGCTGGACAGGGACGCCCGATGGCTACACCTTC. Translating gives CASSIRRWTGTPDGYTF.

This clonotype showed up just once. The CDR3 nucleotides are TGTGCCAGCAGACGCGGACAGAGGAACACTGAAGCTTTCTTT. Translating it yields CASRRGQRNTEAFF. The chain links TRBV28 to TRBJ1-1; tentatively, D is TRBD1 (6 bases). Trimming took 6 bases from V and 1 from J, leaving 12 bases between them. This CDR3 is built from 14 residues. Looked up from germline, CDR1 is MDHEN and CDR2 is SYDVKM.

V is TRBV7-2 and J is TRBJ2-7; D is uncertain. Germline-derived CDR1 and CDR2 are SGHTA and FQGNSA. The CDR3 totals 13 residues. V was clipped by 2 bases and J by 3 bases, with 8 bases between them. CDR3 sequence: CASSLQTDYEQYF. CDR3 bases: TGTGCCAGCAGCTTACAAACCGACTACGAGCAGTACTTC.

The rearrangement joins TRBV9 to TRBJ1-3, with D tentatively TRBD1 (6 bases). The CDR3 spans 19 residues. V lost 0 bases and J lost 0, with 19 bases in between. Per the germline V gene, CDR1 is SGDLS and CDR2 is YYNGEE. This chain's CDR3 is CASSVDPSIGQTSGNTIYF. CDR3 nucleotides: TGTGCCAGCAGCGTAGACCCCAGTATCGGACAGACCTCTGGAAACACCATATATTTT. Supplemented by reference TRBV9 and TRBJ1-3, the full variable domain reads DSGVTQTPKHLITATGQRVTLRCSPRSGDLSVYWYQQSLDQGLQFLIQYYNGEERAKGNILERFSAQQFPDLHSELNLSSLELGDSALYFCASSVDPSIGQTSGNTIYFGEGSWLTVV.

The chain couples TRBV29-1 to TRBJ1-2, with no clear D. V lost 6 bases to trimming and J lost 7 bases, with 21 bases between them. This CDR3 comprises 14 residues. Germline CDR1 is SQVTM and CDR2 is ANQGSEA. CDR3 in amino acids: CSVVKQDGWGGYTF. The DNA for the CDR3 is TGCAGCGTGGTCAAACAAGACGGTTGGGGTGGCTACACCTTC.

The CDR3 nucleotides are TGTGCCAGCAGCGTAGGTAACAGCGCTAATGAAAAACTGTTTTTT. This encodes CASSVGNSANEKLFF. The genes are TRBV9 and TRBJ1-4, with D hard to call. Germline V lookup: CDR1 SGDLS, CDR2 YYNGEE. Trimming cost V 0 bases and J 3 bases, with 9 bases left between them. CDR3 length: 15 amino acids.

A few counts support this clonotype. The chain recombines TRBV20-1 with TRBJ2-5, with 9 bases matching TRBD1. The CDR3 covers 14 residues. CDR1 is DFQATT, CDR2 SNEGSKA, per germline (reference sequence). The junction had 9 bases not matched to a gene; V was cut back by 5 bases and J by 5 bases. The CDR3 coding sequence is TGCAGTGCTTGGACAGGGGATCGTGCGGAGACCCAGTACTTC. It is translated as CSAWTGDRAETQYF.

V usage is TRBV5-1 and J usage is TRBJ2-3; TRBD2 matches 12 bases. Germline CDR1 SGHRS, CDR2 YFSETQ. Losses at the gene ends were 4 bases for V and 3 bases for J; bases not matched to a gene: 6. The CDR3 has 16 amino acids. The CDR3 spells CASSPRTSGVTDTQYF. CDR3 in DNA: TGCGCCAGCAGCCCCAGGACTAGCGGGGTTACAGATACGCAGTATTTT.

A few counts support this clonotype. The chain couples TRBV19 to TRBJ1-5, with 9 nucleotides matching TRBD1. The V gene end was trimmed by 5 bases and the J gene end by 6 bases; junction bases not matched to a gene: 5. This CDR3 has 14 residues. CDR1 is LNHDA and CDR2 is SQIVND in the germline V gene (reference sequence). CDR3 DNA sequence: TGTGCCAGTAGTTTAACAGGGGGCAGTCAGCCCCAGCATTTT. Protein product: CASSLTGGSQPQHF.

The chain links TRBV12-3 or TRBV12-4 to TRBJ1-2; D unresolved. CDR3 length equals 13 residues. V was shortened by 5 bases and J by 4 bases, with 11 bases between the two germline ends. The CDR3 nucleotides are TGTGCCAGCAGTCCCGGACCAACCTATGGCTACACCTTC. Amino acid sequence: CASSPGPTYGYTF.

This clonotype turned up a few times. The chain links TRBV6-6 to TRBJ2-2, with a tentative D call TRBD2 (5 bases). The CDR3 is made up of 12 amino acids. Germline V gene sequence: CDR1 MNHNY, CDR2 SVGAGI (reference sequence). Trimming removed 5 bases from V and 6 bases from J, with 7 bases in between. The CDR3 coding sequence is TGTGCCAGCAGTGGAGGCTCCGGGGAGCTGTTTTTT. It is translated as CASSGGSGELFF.

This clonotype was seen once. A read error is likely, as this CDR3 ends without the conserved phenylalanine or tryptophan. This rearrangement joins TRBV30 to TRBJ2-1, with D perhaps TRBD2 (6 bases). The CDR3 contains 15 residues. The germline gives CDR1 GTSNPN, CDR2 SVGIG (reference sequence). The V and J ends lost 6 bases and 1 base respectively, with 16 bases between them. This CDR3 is CACQGGANSYNEQFL. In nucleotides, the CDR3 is TGTGCCTGCCAAGGCGGGGCGAATTCCTACAATGAGCAGTTCCTC.

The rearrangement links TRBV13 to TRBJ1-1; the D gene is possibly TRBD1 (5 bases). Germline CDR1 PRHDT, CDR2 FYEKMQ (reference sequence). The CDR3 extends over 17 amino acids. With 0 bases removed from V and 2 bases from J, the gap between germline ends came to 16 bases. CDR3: CASSLGGAGSPNTEAFF. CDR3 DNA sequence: TGTGCCAGCAGCTTAGGAGGGGCAGGGTCCCCAAACACTGAAGCTTTCTTT.

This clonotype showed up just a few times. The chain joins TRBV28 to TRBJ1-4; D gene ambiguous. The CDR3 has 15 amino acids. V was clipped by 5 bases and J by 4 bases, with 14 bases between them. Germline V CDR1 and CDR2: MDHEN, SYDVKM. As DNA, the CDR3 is TGTGCCAGCAGTAGCCCCCGGGCCCTTAATGAAAAACTGTTTTTT. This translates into CASSSPRALNEKLFF. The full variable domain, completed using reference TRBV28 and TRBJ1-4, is DVKVTQSSRYLVKRTGEKVFLECVQDMDHENMFWYRQDPGLGLRLIYFSYDVKMKEKGDIPEGYSVSREKKERFSLILESASTNQTSMYLCASSSPRALNEKLFFGSGTQLSVL.

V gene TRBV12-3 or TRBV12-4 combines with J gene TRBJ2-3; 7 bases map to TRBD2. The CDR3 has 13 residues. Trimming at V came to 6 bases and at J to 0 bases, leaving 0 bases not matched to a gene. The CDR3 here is CASRTSSTDTQYF. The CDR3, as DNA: TGTGCCAGCAGGACTAGCAGCACAGATACGCAGTATTTT.

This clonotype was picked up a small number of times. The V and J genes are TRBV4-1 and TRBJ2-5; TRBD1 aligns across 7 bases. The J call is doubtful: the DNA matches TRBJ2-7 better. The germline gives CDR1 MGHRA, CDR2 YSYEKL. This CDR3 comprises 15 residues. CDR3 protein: CASSQDPGTAYEQYF. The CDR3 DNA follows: TGCGCCAGCAGCCAAGACCCTGGGACAGCCTACGAGCAGTACTTC.

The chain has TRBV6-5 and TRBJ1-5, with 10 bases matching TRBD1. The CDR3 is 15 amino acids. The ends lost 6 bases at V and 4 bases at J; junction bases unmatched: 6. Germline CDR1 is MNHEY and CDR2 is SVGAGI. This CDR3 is CASRSGGQGNQPQHF. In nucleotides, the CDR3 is TGTGCCAGCAGGTCGGGGGGACAGGGGAATCAGCCCCAGCATTTT.

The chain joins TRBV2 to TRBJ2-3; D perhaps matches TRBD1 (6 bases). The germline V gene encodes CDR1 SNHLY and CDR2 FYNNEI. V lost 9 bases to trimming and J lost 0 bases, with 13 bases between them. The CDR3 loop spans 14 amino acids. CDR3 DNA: TGTGCCAGTTGCCGGGACACTAGCACAGATACGCAGTATTTT. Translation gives CASCRDTSTDTQYF.

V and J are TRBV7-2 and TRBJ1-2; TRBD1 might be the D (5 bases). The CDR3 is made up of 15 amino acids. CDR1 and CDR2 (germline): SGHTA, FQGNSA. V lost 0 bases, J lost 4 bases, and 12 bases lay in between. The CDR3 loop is CASSLAGPTVYGYTF. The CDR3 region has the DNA TGTGCCAGCAGCTTAGCGGGACCCACAGTCTATGGCTACACCTTC.